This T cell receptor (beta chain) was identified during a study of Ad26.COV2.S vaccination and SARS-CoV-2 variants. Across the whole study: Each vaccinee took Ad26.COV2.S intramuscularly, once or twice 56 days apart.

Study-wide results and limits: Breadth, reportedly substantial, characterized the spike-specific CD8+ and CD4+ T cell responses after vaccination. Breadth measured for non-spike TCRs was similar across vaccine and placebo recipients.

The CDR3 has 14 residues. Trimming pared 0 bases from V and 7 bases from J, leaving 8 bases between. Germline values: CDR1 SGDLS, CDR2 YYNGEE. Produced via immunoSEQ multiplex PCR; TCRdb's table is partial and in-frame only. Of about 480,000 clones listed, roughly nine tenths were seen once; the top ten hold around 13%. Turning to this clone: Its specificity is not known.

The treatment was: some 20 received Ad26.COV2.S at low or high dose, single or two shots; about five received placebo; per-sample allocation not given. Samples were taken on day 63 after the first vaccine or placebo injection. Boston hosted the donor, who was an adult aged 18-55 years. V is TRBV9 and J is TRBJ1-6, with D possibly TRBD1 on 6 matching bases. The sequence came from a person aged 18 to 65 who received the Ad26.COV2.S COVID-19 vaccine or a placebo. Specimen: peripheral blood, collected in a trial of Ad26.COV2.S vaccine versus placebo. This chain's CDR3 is CASSVGDTNSPLHF. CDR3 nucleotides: TGTGCCAGCAGCGTAGGGGACACGAATTCACCCCTCCACTTT.